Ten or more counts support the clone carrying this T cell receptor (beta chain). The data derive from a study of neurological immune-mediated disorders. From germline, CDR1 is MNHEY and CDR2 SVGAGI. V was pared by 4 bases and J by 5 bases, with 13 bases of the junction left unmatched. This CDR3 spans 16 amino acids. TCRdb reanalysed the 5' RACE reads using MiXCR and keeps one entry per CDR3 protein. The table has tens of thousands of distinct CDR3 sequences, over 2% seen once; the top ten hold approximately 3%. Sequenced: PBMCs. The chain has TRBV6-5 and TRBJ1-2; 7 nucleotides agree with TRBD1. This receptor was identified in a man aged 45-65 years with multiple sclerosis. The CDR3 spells CASSFTGAGLGYGYTF. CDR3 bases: TGTGCCAGCAGTTTTACAGGGGCAGGGCTTGGTTATGGCTACACCTTC.